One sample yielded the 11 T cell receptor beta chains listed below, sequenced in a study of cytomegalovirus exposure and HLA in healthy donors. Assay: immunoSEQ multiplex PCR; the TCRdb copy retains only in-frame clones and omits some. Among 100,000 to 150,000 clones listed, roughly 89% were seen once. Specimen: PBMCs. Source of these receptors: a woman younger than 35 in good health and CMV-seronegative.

CDR3 sequence reads: CASSLPYRESTDTQYF. The CDR3 DNA reads as TGTGCCAGCAGCCTACCGTACCGGGAATCGACGGATACGCAGTATTTT. The chain employs TRBV7-9 and TRBJ2-3; TRBD2 might be the D (5 bases). Looked up from germline, CDR1 is SEHNR and CDR2 is FQNEAQ (reference sequence). This CDR3 contains 16 residues. V lost 5 bases and J 6 bases, leaving 21 bases between the germline ends.

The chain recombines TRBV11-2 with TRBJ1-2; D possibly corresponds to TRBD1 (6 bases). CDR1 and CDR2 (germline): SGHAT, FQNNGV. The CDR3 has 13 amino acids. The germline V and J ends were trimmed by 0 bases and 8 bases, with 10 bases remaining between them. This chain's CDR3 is CASSLDRGRGYTF. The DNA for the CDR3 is TGTGCCAGCAGCTTAGACAGGGGACGGGGCTACACCTTC. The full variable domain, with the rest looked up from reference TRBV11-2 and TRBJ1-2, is EAGVAQSPRYKIIEKRQSVAFWCNPISGHATLYWYQQILGQGPKLLIQFQNNGVVDDSQLPKDRFSAERLKGVDSTLKIQPAKLEDSAVYLCASSLDRGRGYTFGSGTRLTVV.

This chain's CDR3 is CASSYRDGQPQHF. The CDR3, as DNA: TGTGCCAGTAGTTACAGGGACGGACAGCCCCAGCATTTT. This chain links TRBV19 with TRBJ1-5, with D possibly matching TRBD1 (6 bases). V lost 5 bases and J lost 7, with 12 bases in between. Germline assignment: CDR1 LNHDA and CDR2 SQIVND (reference sequence). This CDR3 spans 13 amino acids.

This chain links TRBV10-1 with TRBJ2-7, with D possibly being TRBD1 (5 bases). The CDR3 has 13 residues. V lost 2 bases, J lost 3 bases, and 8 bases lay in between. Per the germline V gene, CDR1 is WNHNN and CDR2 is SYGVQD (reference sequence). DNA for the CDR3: TGCGCCAGCAGTGAGGGGGCCAGCTACGAGCAGTACTTC. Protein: CASSEGASYEQYF.

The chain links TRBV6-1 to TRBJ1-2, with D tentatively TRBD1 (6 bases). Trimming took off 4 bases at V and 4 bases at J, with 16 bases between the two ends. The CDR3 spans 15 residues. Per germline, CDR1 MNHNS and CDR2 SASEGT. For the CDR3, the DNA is TGTGCCAGCAGTGCCACAGGGTCCCCCGTCTATGGCTACACCTTC. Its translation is CASSATGSPVYGYTF.

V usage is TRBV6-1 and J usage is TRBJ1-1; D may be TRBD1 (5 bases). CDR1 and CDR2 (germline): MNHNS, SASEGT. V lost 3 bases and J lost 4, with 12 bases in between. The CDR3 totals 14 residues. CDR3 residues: CASSEFQGFTEAFF. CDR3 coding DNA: TGTGCCAGCAGTGAGTTCCAGGGCTTCACTGAAGCTTTCTTT.

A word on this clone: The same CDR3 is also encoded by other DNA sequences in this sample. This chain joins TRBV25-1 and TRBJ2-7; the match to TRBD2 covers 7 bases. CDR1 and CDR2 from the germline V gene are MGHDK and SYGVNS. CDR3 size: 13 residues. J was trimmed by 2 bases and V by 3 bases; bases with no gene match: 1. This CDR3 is CASSETSTYEQYF. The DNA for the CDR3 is TGTGCCAGCAGTGAGACTAGCACCTACGAGCAGTACTTC.

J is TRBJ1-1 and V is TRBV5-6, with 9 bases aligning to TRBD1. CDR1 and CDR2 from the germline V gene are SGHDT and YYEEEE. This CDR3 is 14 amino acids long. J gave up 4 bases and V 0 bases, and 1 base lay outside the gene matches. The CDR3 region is CASSLATGGTEAFF. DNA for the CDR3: TGTGCCAGCAGCTTGGCGACAGGGGGCACTGAAGCTTTCTTT.

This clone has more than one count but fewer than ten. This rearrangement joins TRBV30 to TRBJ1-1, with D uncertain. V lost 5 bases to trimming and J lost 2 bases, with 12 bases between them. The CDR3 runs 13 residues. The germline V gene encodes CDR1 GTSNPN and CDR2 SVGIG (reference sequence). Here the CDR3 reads CAWAFGSNTEAFF. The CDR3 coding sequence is TGTGCCTGGGCTTTTGGGAGTAACACTGAAGCTTTCTTT. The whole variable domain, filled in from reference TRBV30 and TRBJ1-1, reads SQTIHQWPATLVQPVGSPLSLECTVEGTSNPNLYWYRQAAGRGLQLLFYSVGIGQISSEVPQNLSASRPQDRQFILSSKKLLLSDSGFYLCAWAFGSNTEAFFGQGTRLTVV.

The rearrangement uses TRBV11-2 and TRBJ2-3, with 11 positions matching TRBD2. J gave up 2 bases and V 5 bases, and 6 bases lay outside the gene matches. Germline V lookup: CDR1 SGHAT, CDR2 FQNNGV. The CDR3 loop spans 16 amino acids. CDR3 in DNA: TGTGCCAGCAGCGTAATAGCGGGAGGGTACACAGATACGCAGTATTTT. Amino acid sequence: CASSVIAGGYTDTQYF.

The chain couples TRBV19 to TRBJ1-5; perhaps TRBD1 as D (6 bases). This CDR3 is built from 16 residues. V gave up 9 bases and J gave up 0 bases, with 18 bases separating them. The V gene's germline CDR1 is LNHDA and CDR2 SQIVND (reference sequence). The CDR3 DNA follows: TGTGCCAGCCTAAAGGTCGGGGGGCTTAGCAATCAGCCCCAGCATTTT. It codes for CASLKVGGLSNQPQHF.